The clone carrying this T cell receptor (beta chain) has only one observation. V was cut by 1 base and J by 8 bases, with 11 bases left in between. This CDR3 is built from 13 residues. Germline CDR1 and CDR2: MNHNY and SVGAGI (reference sequence). The data stem from a study of blood T cell repertoires in COVID-19. The wider study: The United States, Italy and Spain were the sources of the acute and convalescent COVID-19 samples. Sources were T cells, B-cell-depleted T cells, or PBMCs; the material itself was cDNA or gDNA.

Per the original data handling: Researchers report that nucleated cell counts were estimated from reference gene primer amplification. TCRdb's copy holds only in-frame clones and misses some; the assay was immunoSEQ multiplex PCR. Clone size and V and J calls were adopted from that table, with D and trimming inferred from the DNA. The sample carries 300,000 or so clones, around nine tenths recorded once. The clonotype comes from an older man with acute or convalescent COVID-19. The rearrangement links TRBV6-6 to TRBJ1-1; possible D gene TRBD1, 5 bases. Sequenced sample: peripheral blood. The chain's CDR3 is CASSYWMTDEAFF. CDR3 nucleotide sequence: TGTGCCAGCAGTTACTGGATGACAGACGAAGCTTTCTTT.